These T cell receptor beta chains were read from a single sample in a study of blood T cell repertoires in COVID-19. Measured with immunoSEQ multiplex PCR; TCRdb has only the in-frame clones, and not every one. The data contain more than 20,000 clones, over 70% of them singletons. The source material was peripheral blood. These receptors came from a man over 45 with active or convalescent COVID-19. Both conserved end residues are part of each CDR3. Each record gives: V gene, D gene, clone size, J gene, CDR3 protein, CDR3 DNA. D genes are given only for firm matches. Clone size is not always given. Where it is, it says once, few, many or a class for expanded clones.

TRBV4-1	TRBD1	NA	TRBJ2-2	CASSQGTGSWGGELFF	TGCGCCAGCAGCCAAGGGACAGGGTCCTGGGGAGGGGAGCTGTTTTTT
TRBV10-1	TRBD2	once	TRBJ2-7	CASSAGTSGDAVYEQYF	TGCGCCAGCAGTGCCGGGACTAGCGGGGACGCAGTCTACGAGCAGTACTTC
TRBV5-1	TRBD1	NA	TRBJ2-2	CASSSSGTGNTGELFF	TGCGCCAGCAGCTCCTCCGGGACAGGGAACACCGGGGAGCTGTTTTTT
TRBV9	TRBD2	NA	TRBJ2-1	CASSAGGLPEFF	TGTGCCAGCAGCGCCGGGGGACTACCTGAGTTCTTC
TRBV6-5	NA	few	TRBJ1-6	CASSYGGGNSPLHF	TGTGCCAGCAGTTACGGTGGAGGGAATTCACCCCTCCACTTT
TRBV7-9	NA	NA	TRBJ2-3	CASSPRDTQYF	TGTGCCAGCAGCCCCAGAGATACGCAGTATTTT
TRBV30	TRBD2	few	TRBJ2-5	CAWSGTSGRPSQETQYF	TGTGCCTGGAGCGGGACTAGCGGGAGGCCCTCTCAAGAGACCCAGTACTTC
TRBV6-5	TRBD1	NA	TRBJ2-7	CATRSDRGLTYEQYF	TGTGCCACCAGATCAGACAGGGGGCTGACCTACGAGCAGTACTTC
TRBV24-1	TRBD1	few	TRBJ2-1	CATSDPGQGARYNEQFF	TGTGCCACCAGTGACCCCGGACAGGGGGCGCGTTACAATGAGCAGTTCTTC
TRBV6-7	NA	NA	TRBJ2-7	CASTQRRGPGYEQYF	TGTGCCAGCACCCAGAGGAGGGGACCGGGCTACGAGCAGTACTTC
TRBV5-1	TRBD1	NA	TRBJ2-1	CASSKQGTGLYNEQFF	TGCGCCAGCAGCAAACAGGGGACGGGCCTTTACAATGAGCAGTTCTTC
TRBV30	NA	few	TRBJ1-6	CAWRGARSPLHF	TGTGCCTGGAGGGGGGCTCGTTCACCCCTCCACTTT
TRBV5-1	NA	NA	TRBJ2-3	CASSGGASLDTQYF	TGCGCCAGCAGCGGGGGGGCTAGCCTGGATACGCAGTATTTT
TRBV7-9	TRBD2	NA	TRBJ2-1	CASSERLAGVDNEQFF	TGTGCCAGCAGCGAACGACTAGCGGGGGTGGACAATGAGCAGTTCTTC
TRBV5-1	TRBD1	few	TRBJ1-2	CASSLLDRGAIGYTF	TGCGCCAGCAGCTTGCTTGACAGGGGGGCTATCGGCTACACCTTC
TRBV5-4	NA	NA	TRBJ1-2	CASSLSPPLDGYTF	TGTGCCAGCAGCTTGTCTCCCCCCTTAGATGGCTACACCTTC
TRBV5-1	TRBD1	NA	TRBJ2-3	CASSVGTVSTDTQYF	TGCGCCAGCAGCGTCGGGACAGTTAGCACAGATACGCAGTATTTT
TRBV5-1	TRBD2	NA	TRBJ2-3	CASSLVPAGEGTDTQYF	TGCGCCAGCAGCTTGGTACCGGCGGGAGAGGGCACAGATACGCAGTATTTT
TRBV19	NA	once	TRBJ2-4	CASGFFGGGKNIQYF	TGTGCCAGTGGTTTTTTCGGGGGTGGCAAAAACATTCAGTACTTC
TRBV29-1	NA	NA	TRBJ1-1	CSVVGATITEAFF	TGCAGCGTTGTGGGGGCTACTATCACTGAAGCTTTCTTT
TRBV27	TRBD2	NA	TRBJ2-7	CASSRIAGTYEQYF	TGTGCCAGCAGTAGAATAGCGGGGACCTACGAGCAGTACTTC
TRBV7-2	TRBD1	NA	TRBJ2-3	CASSPQGAVIDTQYF	TGTGCCAGCAGCCCACAGGGGGCGGTTATAGATACGCAGTATTTT
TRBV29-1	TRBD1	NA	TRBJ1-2	CSATGGAYGYTF	TGCAGCGCGACAGGGGGAGCCTATGGCTACACCTTC
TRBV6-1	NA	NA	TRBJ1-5	CASSETLTGPSNQPQHF	TGTGCCAGCAGTGAAACCCTGACAGGACCTAGCAATCAGCCCCAGCATTTT
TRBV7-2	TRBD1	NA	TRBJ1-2	CASSIGQGYGYTF	TGTGCCAGCAGCATAGGACAGGGGTATGGCTACACCTTC
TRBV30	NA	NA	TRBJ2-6	CAWNSRGLGANVLTF	TGTGCCTGGAACTCACGAGGGCTTGGGGCCAACGTCCTGACTTTC
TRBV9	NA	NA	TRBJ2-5	CASSHPLRRGGQETQYF	TGTGCCAGCAGCCACCCCCTTAGGCGGGGAGGCCAAGAGACCCAGTACTTC
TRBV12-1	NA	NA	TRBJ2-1	CASSFGLAGGGLKEQFF	TGTGCCAGCAGCTTTGGATTAGCGGGAGGGGGACTAAAGGAGCAGTTCTTC
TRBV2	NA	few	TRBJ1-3	CASSLTGLSGNTIYF	TGTGCCAGCAGTCTGACAGGCCTCTCTGGAAACACCATATATTTT
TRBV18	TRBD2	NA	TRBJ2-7	CASSRYGTSGEQYF	TGTGCCAGCTCACGGTATGGGACTAGCGGGGAGCAGTACTTC
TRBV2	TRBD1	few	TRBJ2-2	CASSETGRGHSGELFF	TGTGCCAGCAGTGAAACTGGCAGGGGGCATTCCGGGGAGCTGTTTTTT
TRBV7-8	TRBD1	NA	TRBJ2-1	CASSRASPGTGSYNEQFF	TGTGCCAGCAGCCGCGCATCCCCGGGGACAGGTTCCTACAATGAGCAGTTCTTC
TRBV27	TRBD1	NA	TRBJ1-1	CASRRTGVNTEAFF	TGTGCCAGCAGAAGAACAGGGGTGAACACTGAAGCTTTCTTT
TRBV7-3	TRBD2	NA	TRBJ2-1	CASSYDPGGFDNEQFF	TGTGCCAGCAGCTACGATCCGGGGGGGTTCGACAATGAGCAGTTCTTC
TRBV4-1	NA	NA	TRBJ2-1	CASSRRGYEQFF	TGCGCCAGCAGCCGCAGGGGTTACGAGCAGTTCTTC
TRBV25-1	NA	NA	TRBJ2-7	CASSEGLASLYEQYF	TGTGCCAGCAGTGAAGGTCTAGCTAGCCTCTACGAGCAGTACTTC
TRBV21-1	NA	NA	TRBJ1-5	CASHGTGNQPQHF	TGTGCCAGCCATGGGACAGGAAATCAGCCCCAGCATTTT
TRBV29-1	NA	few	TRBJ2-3	CSVDDTSDTQYF	TGCAGCGTAGACGACACTTCAGATACGCAGTATTTT
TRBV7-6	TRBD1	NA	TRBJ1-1	CASSAGQANTEAFF	TGTGCCAGCAGCGCGGGACAGGCGAACACTGAAGCTTTCTTT
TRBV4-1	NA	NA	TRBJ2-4	CASSQLGGKNIQYF	TGCGCCAGCAGCCAGCTTGGCGGCAAAAACATTCAGTACTTC
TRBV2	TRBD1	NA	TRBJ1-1	CASRPGGVETEAFF	TGTGCCAGCAGGCCAGGGGGAGTGGAGACTGAAGCTTTCTTT
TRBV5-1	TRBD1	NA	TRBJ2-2	CASSLVGTVTGELFF	TGCGCCAGCAGCTTGGTAGGGACAGTCACCGGGGAGCTGTTTTTT
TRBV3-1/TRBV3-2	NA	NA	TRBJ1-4	CASRPGTKNEKLFF	TGTGCCAGCAGACCCGGGACAAAGAATGAAAAACTGTTTTTT